This TCR beta chain comes out of a study of blood T cells in healthy people across ages. Remarks on this clonotype: Its antigen is still unknown.

Germline V gene data show CDR1 as SGHRS and CDR2 as YFSETQ. The CDR3 spans 15 residues. The J segment lost 3 bases and the V segment lost 5 bases, leaving 9 bases of the junction unmatched. General study results and limits: Comparison with aged donors showed that long-lived donors had more naive CD4+ cells and higher diversity.

A J-beta primer mix and a sample-barcoded 5' primer were used in a second PCR of about 7 to 11 cycles. TCRdb used MiXCR to reprocess the 5' RACE reads, holding one entry per CDR3 protein. The sample shows roughly 800,000 distinct CDR3 sequences, approximately 55% of them seen only once. The clonotype originates from a man older than 75 in good health. The J gene is TRBJ2-7, the V gene TRBV5-1; 9 bases line up with TRBD1. Sequencing was performed on blood. In DNA, the CDR3 is TGCGCCAGCAGTCCTCGAGGGACAGGGAACTACGAGCAGTACTTC. Translating it yields CASSPRGTGNYEQYF.